A selection of T cell receptor beta chains follows, all from one sample in a study of blood T cell repertoires in COVID-19. Some clones are missing from TCRdb's copy, which holds only in-frame ones; the method was immunoSEQ multiplex PCR. The repertoire holds roughly 40,000 clones, with around 84% as singletons. The material sequenced was peripheral blood. These receptor sequences come from a man between 65 and 85 years old with acute or convalescent COVID-19. Both conserved end residues are part of each CDR3. D genes are given only for firm matches. Size values are once, few and many counts, or a class for expanded clones, and some rows have none.

TGTGCCAGCAGCGGTCCGGGGGAGGGCTACACCTTC	CASSGPGEGYTF	-	TRBV11-2	-	TRBJ1-2
TGTGCCTGGAGTGTACCGCTGAGCTCCTATAATTCACCCCTCCACTTT	CAWSVPLSSYNSPLHF	few	TRBV30	-	TRBJ1-6
TGTGCCAGTAGTGCCGGTAGAAACACTGAAGCTTTCTTT	CASSAGRNTEAFF	-	TRBV19	-	TRBJ1-1
TGTGCCAGCAGCTTGGCAGGTTCGGGGGGTACTGAAGCTTTCTTT	CASSLAGSGGTEAFF	-	TRBV5-4	-	TRBJ1-1
TGTGCCAGCAGCTTACTGCTGACTAACACCGGGGAGCTGTTTTTT	CASSLLLTNTGELFF	-	TRBV7-2	-	TRBJ2-2
TGTGCCAGCAGTGATGCAGGGGGCAACACCGGGGAGCTGTTTTTT	CASSDAGGNTGELFF	-	TRBV25-1	TRBD1	TRBJ2-2
TGCGCCAGCAGCCAAATCAGGGGAACTAATGAAAAACTGTTTTTT	CASSQIRGTNEKLFF	-	TRBV4-3	-	TRBJ1-4
TGCAGCGTCAGGGTAGCGGGAGAGGGTGAGCAGTTCTTC	CSVRVAGEGEQFF	-	TRBV29-1	TRBD2	TRBJ2-1
TGTGCCAGCAGCGGACCGGGACAGCCATCTGGAGCTTTCTTT	CASSGPGQPSGAFF	-	TRBV9	TRBD1	TRBJ1-1
TGTGCCAGCAGCCGTCATACAGGGGACCCTGAAGCTTTCTTT	CASSRHTGDPEAFF	-	TRBV7-3	TRBD1	TRBJ1-1
TGTGCCAGCAGCTTGCAAGGGGCTCGGGGCTACACCTTC	CASSLQGARGYTF	-	TRBV5-4	-	TRBJ1-2
TGTGCCAGCAGCCAGGGACAGAACTACGAGCAGTACTTC	CASSQGQNYEQYF	-	TRBV6-6	TRBD1	TRBJ2-7
TGTGCCAGCAGCCAATCGAACACCGGGGAGCTGTTTTTT	CASSQSNTGELFF	-	TRBV7-2	-	TRBJ2-2
TGTGCCAGCAGTTTTATGCAGGGGGGCCAAGGAGTACAAAATGAGCAGTTCTTC	CASSFMQGGQGVQNEQFF	-	TRBV27	-	TRBJ2-1
TGTGCCAGCAGTTTAGGGTTCCAGGGCCGGGAGCAGTACTTC	CASSLGFQGREQYF	once	TRBV27	-	TRBJ2-7
TGTGCCTGGAGTCCGAGGGCCTTGGGGATCAGTTCTGGAAAACTGTTTTTT	CAWSPRALGISSGKLFF	-	TRBV30	-	TRBJ1-4
TGTGCCAGCAGCCTGGCTGGGACAGGGTTGCAGTATTTT	CASSLAGTGLQYF	-	TRBV7-9	TRBD1	TRBJ2-3
TGTGCCAGCTCACCACTACACACCACCTACGAGCAGTACTTC	CASSPLHTTYEQYF	-	TRBV18	-	TRBJ2-7
TGTGCCAGCTCCCCAGCGGGCGGTACTACTGAAGCTTTCTTT	CASSPAGGTTEAFF	once	TRBV2	-	TRBJ1-1
TGTGCCAGCAGTCCCGGGACAGCCGGTGAGCAGTTCTTC	CASSPGTAGEQFF	once	TRBV6-5	TRBD1	TRBJ2-1
TGTGCCAGCAGCGTCCTCGAAGAGACCCAGTACTTC	CASSVLEETQYF	-	TRBV3-1/TRBV3-2	-	TRBJ2-5
TGTGCCAGCAGCCAATCCGGAGGCTACGAGCAGTACTTC	CASSQSGGYEQYF	-	TRBV14	-	TRBJ2-7
TGTGCCAGCAGTTTATCAATTAGCAATCAGCCCCAGCATTTT	CASSLSISNQPQHF	-	TRBV28	-	TRBJ1-5
TGTGCCAGCAGCTTGAAAGAAGCTGGCTACACCTTC	CASSLKEAGYTF	-	TRBV5-6	-	TRBJ1-2
TGTGCCAGCAGCTTAGAAGGGGGCTATGGCTACACCTTC	CASSLEGGYGYTF	-	TRBV7-2	-	TRBJ1-2
TGTGCCAGCAGTTTGCCCCGGACAGGGGTGTTCACTGAAGCTTTCTTT	CASSLPRTGVFTEAFF	-	TRBV28	TRBD1	TRBJ1-1
TGTGCCAGCAGCCGGACAGGGTCCCAACATCAGCCCCAGCATTTT	CASSRTGSQHQPQHF	-	TRBV6-2/TRBV6-3	TRBD1	TRBJ1-5
TGTGCCAGCAGCCAAGACTTTACAGGGGCCAACGTCCTGACTTTC	CASSQDFTGANVLTF	-	TRBV3-1/TRBV3-2	-	TRBJ2-6
TGTGCCAGCAGTGAAGCCGAGAACAATGAGCAGTTCTTC	CASSEAENNEQFF	once	TRBV6-1	-	TRBJ2-1
TGTGCCAGCAGTCCAGGGACAGGGGGGATGAACACTGAAGCTTTCTTT	CASSPGTGGMNTEAFF	-	TRBV28	TRBD1	TRBJ1-1
TGCGCCAGCAGCCCGTATAGCGGGGGGGACAATGAGCAGTTCTTC	CASSPYSGGDNEQFF	once	TRBV4-1	TRBD2	TRBJ2-1
TGTGCCAGCACCCCAGGGCTAATGAACACTGAAGCTTTCTTT	CASTPGLMNTEAFF	-	TRBV2	-	TRBJ1-1
TGTGCCAGTAGCCTCGGGATCGGGGGGACGCAGTATTTT	CASSLGIGGTQYF	-	TRBV19	TRBD2	TRBJ2-3
TGTGCCAGCAGTTACTCGAGGGCTGGCAATCAGCCCCAGCATTTT	CASSYSRAGNQPQHF	few	TRBV6-5	-	TRBJ1-5
TGTGCCAGCAGCTTAGGGGGACAGGGAACGAGGGAGCAGTACTTC	CASSLGGQGTREQYF	-	TRBV7-9	TRBD1	TRBJ2-7
TGTGCCAGCGCACCAGGCGGGATTTCACCCCTCCACTTT	CASAPGGISPLHF	once	TRBV6-1	-	TRBJ1-6
TGCGCCAGCAGCCCCCCACAGGGATTAGATACGCAGTATTTT	CASSPPQGLDTQYF	-	TRBV5-1	-	TRBJ2-3